The T cell receptor beta chain under discussion was sequenced for a study of T cell changes during pregnancy in multiple sclerosis. Produced via immunoSEQ multiplex PCR; TCRdb's table is partial and in-frame only. The data contain under 95,000 clones, 90% to 95% of them singletons. Trimming took 1 base from V and 4 from J, leaving 22 bases between them. CDR3 length equals 18 residues. Per the germline V gene, CDR1 is SEHNR and CDR2 is FQNEAQ (reference sequence). This clone showed up just once. The rearrangement joins TRBV7-9 to TRBJ2-5; no definite D call. Sequenced here: peripheral blood, sampled after pregnancy. This sequence was found in a female donor in good health, enrolled as a control in a pregnancy study. Here the CDR3 DNA reads TGTGCCAGCAGCTTAGGCTCATCGGCTAGGCCTTGGCGAGAGACCCAGTACTTC. Protein: CASSLGSSARPWRETQYF.